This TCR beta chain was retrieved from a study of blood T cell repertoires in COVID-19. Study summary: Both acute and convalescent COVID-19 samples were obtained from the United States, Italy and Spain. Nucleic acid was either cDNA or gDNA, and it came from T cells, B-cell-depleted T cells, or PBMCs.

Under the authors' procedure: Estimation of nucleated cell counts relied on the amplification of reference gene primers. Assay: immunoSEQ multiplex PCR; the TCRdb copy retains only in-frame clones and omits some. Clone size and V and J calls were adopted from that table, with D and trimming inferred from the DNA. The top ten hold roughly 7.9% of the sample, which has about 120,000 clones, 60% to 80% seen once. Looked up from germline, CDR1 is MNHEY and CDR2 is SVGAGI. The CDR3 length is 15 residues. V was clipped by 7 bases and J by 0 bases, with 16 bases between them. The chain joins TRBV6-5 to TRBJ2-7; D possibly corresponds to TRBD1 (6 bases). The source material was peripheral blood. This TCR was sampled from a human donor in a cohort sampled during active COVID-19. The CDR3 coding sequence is TGTGCCAGCAAGCCGCGGACAGCGAGCTCCTACGAGCAGTACTTC. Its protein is CASKPRTASSYEQYF.